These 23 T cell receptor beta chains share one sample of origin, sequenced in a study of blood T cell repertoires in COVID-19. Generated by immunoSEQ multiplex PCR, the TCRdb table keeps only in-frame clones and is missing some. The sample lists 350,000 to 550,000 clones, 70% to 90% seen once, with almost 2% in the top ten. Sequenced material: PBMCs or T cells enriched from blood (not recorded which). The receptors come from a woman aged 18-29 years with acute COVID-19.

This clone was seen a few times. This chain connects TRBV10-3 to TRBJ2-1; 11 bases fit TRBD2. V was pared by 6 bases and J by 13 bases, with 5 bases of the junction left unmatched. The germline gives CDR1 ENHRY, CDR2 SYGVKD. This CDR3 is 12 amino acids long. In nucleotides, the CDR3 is TGTGCCATCAGAACCGGGACTAGCGGCCAGTTCTTC. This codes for CAIRTGTSGQFF.

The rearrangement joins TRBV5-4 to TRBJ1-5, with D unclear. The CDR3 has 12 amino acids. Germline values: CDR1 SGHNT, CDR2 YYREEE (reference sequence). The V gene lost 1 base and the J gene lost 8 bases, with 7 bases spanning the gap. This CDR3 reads CASSLYGEPQHF. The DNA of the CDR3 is TGTGCCAGCAGCTTGTACGGGGAGCCCCAGCATTTT.

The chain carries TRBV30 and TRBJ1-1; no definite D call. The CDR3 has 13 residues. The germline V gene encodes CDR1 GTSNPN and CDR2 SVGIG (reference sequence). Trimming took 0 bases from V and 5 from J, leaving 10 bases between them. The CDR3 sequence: CAWSVAARTEAFF. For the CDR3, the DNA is TGTGCCTGGAGTGTGGCAGCGCGGACTGAAGCTTTCTTT.

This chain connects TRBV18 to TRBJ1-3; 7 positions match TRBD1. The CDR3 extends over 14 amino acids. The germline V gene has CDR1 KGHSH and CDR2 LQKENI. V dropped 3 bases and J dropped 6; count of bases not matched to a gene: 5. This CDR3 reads CASSPFQGENTIYF. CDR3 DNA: TGTGCCAGCTCACCTTTCCAGGGGGAAAACACCATATATTTT.

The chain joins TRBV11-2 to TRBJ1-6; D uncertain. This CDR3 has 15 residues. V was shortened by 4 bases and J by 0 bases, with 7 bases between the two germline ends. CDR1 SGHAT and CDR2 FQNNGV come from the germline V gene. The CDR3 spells CASSYISSYNSPLHF. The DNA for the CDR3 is TGTGCCAGCAGCTACATTTCCTCCTATAATTCACCCCTCCACTTT.

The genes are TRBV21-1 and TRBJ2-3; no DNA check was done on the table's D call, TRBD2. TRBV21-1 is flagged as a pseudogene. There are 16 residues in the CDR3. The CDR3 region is CASVLKTAGATDTQYF. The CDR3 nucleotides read TGTGCCAGCGTACTAAAGACTGCCGGTGCGACAGATACGCAGTATTTT.

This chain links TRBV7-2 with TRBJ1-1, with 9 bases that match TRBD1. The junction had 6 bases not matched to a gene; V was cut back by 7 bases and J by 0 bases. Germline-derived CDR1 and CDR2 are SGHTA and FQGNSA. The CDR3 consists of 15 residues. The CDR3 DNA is TGTGCCAGCAATCCGGGACAGGGCCTGAACACTGAAGCTTTCTTT. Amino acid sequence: CASNPGQGLNTEAFF. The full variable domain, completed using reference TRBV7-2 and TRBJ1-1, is GAGVSQSPSNKVTEKGKDVELRCDPISGHTALYWYRQSLGQGLEFLIYFQGNSAPDKSGLPSDRFSAERTGGSVSTLTIQRTQQEDSAVYLCASNPGQGLNTEAFFGQGTRLTVV.

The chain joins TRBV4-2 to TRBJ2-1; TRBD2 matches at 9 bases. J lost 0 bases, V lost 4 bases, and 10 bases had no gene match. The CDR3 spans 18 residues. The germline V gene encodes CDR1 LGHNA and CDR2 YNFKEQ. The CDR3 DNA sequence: TGTGCCAGCAGCCCTGGGACTAGCAACCAACTCTCCTACAATGAGCAGTTCTTC. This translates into CASSPGTSNQLSYNEQFF.

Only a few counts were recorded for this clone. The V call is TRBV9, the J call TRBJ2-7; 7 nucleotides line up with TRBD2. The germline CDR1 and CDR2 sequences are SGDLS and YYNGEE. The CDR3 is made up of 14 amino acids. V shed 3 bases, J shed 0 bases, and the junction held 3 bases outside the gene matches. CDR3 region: CASSAGGFSYEQYF. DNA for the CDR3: TGTGCCAGCAGCGCCGGGGGGTTCTCCTACGAGCAGTACTTC.

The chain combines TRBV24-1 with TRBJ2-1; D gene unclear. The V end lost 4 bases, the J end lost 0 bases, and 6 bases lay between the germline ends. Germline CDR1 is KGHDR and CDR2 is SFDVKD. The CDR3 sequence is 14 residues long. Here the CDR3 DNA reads TGTGCCACCAGTGACCCGTACTCCTACAATGAGCAGTTCTTC. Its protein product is CATSDPYSYNEQFF.

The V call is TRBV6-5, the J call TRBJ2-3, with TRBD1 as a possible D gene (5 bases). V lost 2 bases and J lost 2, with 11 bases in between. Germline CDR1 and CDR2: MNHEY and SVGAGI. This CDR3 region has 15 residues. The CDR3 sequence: CASSYSRAATDTQYF. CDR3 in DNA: TGTGCCAGCAGTTACAGCAGGGCAGCCACAGATACGCAGTATTTT.

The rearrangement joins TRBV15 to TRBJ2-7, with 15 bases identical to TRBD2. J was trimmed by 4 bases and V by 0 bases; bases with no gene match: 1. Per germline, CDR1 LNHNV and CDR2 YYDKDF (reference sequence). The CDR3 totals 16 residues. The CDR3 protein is CATSRDGLAGGYEQYF. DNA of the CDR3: TGTGCCACCAGCAGAGATGGACTAGCGGGAGGGTACGAGCAGTACTTC. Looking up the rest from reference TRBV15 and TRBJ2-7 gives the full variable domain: DAMVIQNPRYQVTQFGKPVTLSCSQTLNHNVMYWYQQKSSQAPKLLFHYYDKDFNNEADTPDNFQSRRPNTSFCFLDIRSPGLGDTAMYLCATSRDGLAGGYEQYFGPGTRLTVT.

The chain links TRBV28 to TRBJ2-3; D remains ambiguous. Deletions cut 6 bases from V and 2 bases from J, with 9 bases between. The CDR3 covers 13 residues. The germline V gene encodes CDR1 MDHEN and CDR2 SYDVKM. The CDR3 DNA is TGTGCCAGCAGCCGGTCTTTCACAGATACGCAGTATTTT. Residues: CASSRSFTDTQYF.

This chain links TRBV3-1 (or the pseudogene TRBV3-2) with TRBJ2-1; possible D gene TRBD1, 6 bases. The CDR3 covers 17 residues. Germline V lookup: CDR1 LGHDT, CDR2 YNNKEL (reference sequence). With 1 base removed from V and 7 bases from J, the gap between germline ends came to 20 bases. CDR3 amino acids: CASSQALQGVLKNEQFF. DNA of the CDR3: TGTGCCAGCAGCCAAGCCCTACAGGGTGTTTTGAAGAATGAGCAGTTCTTC.

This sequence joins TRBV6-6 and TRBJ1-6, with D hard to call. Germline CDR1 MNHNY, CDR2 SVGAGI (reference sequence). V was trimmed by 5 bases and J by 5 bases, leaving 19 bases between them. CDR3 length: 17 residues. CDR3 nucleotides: TGTGCCAGCAGTCTCCTCCAGTGGCAGCGAAATAATTCACCCCTCCACTTT. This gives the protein CASSLLQWQRNNSPLHF.

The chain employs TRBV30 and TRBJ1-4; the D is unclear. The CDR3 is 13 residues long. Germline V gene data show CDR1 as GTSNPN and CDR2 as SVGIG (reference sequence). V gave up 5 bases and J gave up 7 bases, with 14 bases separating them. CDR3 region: CAWSLSEGEKLFF. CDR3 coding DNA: TGTGCCTGGTCGCTTTCGGAGGGTGAAAAACTGTTTTTT.

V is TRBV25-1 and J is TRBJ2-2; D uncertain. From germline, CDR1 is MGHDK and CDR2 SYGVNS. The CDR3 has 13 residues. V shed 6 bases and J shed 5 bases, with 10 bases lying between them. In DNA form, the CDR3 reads TGTGCCAGCAGGACTTATCAAACCGGGGAGCTGTTTTTT. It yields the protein CASRTYQTGELFF. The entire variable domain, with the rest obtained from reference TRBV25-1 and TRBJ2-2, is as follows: EADIYQTPRYLVIGTGKKITLECSQTMGHDKMYWYQQDPGMELHLIHYSYGVNSTEKGDLSSESTVSRIRTEHFPLTLESARPSHTSQYLCASRTYQTGELFFGEGSRLTVL.

In DNA, the CDR3 is TGTGCCAGCAGCTCAAGACTAGCGGGGGGGCTGGGAGATACGCAGTATTTT. This gives the protein CASSSRLAGGLGDTQYF. V is TRBV11-2 and J is TRBJ2-3, with TRBD2 matching over 14 bases. Germline values: CDR1 SGHAT, CDR2 FQNNGV. The CDR3 loop spans 17 amino acids. The trim removed 4 bases at V and 5 bases at J, leaving 8 bases unmatched. Based on the CDR3 plus reference TRBV11-2 and TRBJ2-3, the full variable domain is EAGVAQSPRYKIIEKRQSVAFWCNPISGHATLYWYQQILGQGPKLLIQFQNNGVVDDSQLPKDRFSAERLKGVDSTLKIQPAKLEDSAVYLCASSSRLAGGLGDTQYFGPGTRLTVL.

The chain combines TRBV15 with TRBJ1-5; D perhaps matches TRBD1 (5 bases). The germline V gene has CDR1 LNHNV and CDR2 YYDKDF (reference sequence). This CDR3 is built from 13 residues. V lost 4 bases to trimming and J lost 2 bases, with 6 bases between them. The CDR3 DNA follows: TGTGCCACCAGCAAGACAGGCAATCAGCCCCAGCATTTT. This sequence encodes CATSKTGNQPQHF.

The CDR3 here is CASSSQGGNYGYTF. CDR3 nucleotides: TGTGCCAGCAGTTCCCAGGGAGGGAACTATGGCTACACCTTC. J is TRBJ1-2 and V is TRBV27; D is possibly TRBD1 (5 bases). Germline CDR1 reads MNHEY; CDR2 reads SMNVEV (reference sequence). Between the trimmed V and J ends, which lost 4 bases and 2 bases, there was a span of 11 bases. The CDR3 runs to 14 residues.

This CDR3 is CASSDGQGSHYEQYF. CDR3 bases: TGCGCCAGCAGTGACGGACAGGGTTCCCACTACGAGCAGTACTTC. J is TRBJ2-7 and V is TRBV10-1; 8 bases line up with TRBD1. V lost 3 bases, J lost 3 bases, and 7 bases stayed unmatched. This CDR3 comprises 15 residues. Per germline, CDR1 WNHNN and CDR2 SYGVQD (reference sequence).

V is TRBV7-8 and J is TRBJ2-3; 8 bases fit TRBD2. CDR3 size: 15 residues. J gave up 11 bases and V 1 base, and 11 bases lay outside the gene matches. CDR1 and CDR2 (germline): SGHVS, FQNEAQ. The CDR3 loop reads CASSLVLAGYRKQYF. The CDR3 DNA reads TGTGCCAGCAGCTTAGTGTTAGCGGGATACCGGAAGCAGTATTTT.

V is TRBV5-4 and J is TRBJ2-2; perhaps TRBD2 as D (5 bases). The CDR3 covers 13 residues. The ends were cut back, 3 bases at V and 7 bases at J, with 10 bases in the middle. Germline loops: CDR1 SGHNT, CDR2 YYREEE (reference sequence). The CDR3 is CASSSGLGGELFF. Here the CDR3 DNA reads TGTGCCAGCAGCTCGGGATTGGGCGGGGAGCTGTTTTTT.